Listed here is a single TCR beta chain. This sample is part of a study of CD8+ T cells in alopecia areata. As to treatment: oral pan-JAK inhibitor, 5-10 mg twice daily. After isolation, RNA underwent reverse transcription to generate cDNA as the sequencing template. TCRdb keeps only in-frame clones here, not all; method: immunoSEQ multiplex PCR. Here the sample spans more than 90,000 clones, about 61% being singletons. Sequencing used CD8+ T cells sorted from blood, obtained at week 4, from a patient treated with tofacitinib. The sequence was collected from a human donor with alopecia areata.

The CDR3 protein is CASRGGTVSGQPQHF. CDR3 nucleotides: TGTGCCAGCAGAGGGGGGACAGTCTCAGGTCAGCCCCAGCATTTT. The chain recombines TRBV2 with TRBJ1-5; TRBD1 matches at 7 bases. Germline V gives CDR1 SNHLY, CDR2 FYNNEI. V was clipped by 6 bases and J by 6 bases; unmatched bases: 11. CDR3 length: 15 amino acids.